Shown below are 29 T cell receptor beta chains from a single sample sequenced in a study of graft-versus-host responses after intestinal transplantation. TCRdb's copy holds only in-frame clones and misses some; the assay was immunoSEQ multiplex PCR. Of under 50,000 clones detected, about 92% appear once; the ten largest clones hold around 3.6%. The sequencing here drew on PBMCs, taken around 720 days after intestinal transplantation. The receptors were gathered from a human patient who received an intestinal transplant, so some T cells may come from the graft donor.

This sequence joins TRBV5-1 and TRBJ2-1, with 10 nucleotides matching TRBD2. CDR1 and CDR2 from the germline V gene are SGHRS and YFSETQ. J was trimmed by 2 bases and V by 4 bases; bases with no gene match: 3. CDR3 length equals 15 residues. CDR3 in DNA: TGCGCCAGCAGCATAGGACTAGCGGCCTACAATGAGCAGTTCTTC. Residues: CASSIGLAAYNEQFF.

The chain links TRBV27 to TRBJ2-1; either TRBD1 or TRBD2 may supply D (5 bases each). Trimming took off 0 bases at V and 9 bases at J, with 9 bases between the two ends. The length of the CDR3 is 13 residues. Germline assignment: CDR1 MNHEY and CDR2 SMNVEV (reference sequence). CDR3: CASSLSGDGEQFF. The CDR3 DNA is TGTGCCAGCAGTTTATCCGGGGACGGTGAGCAGTTCTTC.

The J gene is TRBJ1-1, the V gene TRBV25-1, with D unresolved. Per germline, CDR1 MGHDK and CDR2 SYGVNS. There are 17 residues in the CDR3. Between the trimmed V and J ends, which lost 7 bases and 1 base, there was a span of 22 bases. CDR3 amino acids: CASIAGRKKRTNTEAFF. In DNA form, the CDR3 reads TGTGCCAGCATAGCCGGCAGAAAAAAAAGGACGAACACTGAAGCTTTCTTT.

The V call is TRBV5-1, the J call TRBJ2-1; D is ambiguous. The CDR3 has 14 residues. Trimming removed 2 bases from V and 2 bases from J, with 8 bases in between. Germline loops: CDR1 SGHRS, CDR2 YFSETQ. CDR3 loop: CASSLYQTYNEQFF. The CDR3 region has the DNA TGCGCCAGCAGCTTATATCAGACCTACAATGAGCAGTTCTTC.

CDR3 sequence reads: CSVEGRQGVENEQFF. CDR3 coding DNA: TGCAGCGTTGAGGGTCGCCAGGGGGTTGAAAATGAGCAGTTCTTC. This chain connects TRBV29-1 to TRBJ2-1, with 7 bases that match TRBD1. The CDR3 runs to 15 residues. The V and J ends lost 3 bases and 7 bases, in that order; junction bases with no gene match: 12. Germline-derived CDR1 and CDR2 are SQVTM and ANQGSEA.

V is TRBV7-3 and J is TRBJ2-1; TRBD1 aligns across 7 bases. V was pared by 2 bases and J by 9 bases, with 10 bases of the junction left unmatched. The CDR3 has 15 amino acids. Germline CDR1 reads SGHTA; CDR2 reads FQGTGA. Here the CDR3 DNA reads TGTGCCAGCAGCTTACAGCAGGGGGTTTCGGGTGAGCAGTTCTTC. Its protein is CASSLQQGVSGEQFF.

This clone was found once. This chain links TRBV29-1 with TRBJ2-7, with D perhaps given as TRBD1 or TRBD2 (5 bases each). The CDR3 runs 14 residues. The V gene lost 6 bases and the J gene lost 6 bases, with 21 bases spanning the gap. Per the germline V gene, CDR1 is SQVTM and CDR2 is ANQGSEA. CDR3: CSVQNAGSGGEQYF. The CDR3 bases are TGCAGCGTCCAGAATGCAGGGTCTGGGGGCGAGCAGTACTTC.

This clone was found once. This chain links TRBV5-4 with TRBJ2-5; 11 nucleotides match TRBD2. CDR1 and CDR2 (germline): SGHNT, YYREEE (reference sequence). The CDR3 runs 14 residues. V trimming: 4 bases; J trimming: 7 bases; junction bases outside the gene matches: 6. This CDR3 is CASSPTSGRGTQYF. CDR3 nucleotides: TGTGCCAGCAGCCCAACTAGCGGGAGAGGGACCCAGTACTTC.

The chain combines TRBV25-1 with TRBJ2-7, with D possibly TRBD2 on 6 matching bases. This CDR3 comprises 13 residues. The germline CDR1 and CDR2 sequences are MGHDK and SYGVNS. Trimming cost V 5 bases and J 2 bases, with 10 bases left between them. CDR3 DNA: TGTGCCAGCAGTAGAGGAGGGACCTACGAGCAGTACTTC. Translated, it gives CASSRGGTYEQYF.

The V call is TRBV6-5, the J call TRBJ2-1; maybe TRBD2 (6 bases). CDR3 length equals 16 residues. The V gene's germline CDR1 is MNHEY and CDR2 SVGAGI. V was trimmed by 1 base and J by 2 bases, leaving 12 bases between them. The CDR3 DNA sequence: TGTGCCAGCAGTTACTATGGAGGGAAGCCCTACAATGAGCAGTTCTTC. The encoded protein is CASSYYGGKPYNEQFF.

The genes are TRBV6-6 and TRBJ1-3, with D unresolved. V gave up 7 bases and J gave up 4 bases, with 14 bases separating them. The CDR3 is 14 residues long. Per germline, CDR1 MNHNY and CDR2 SVGAGI (reference sequence). The DNA for the CDR3 is TGTGCCAGCACTCGTCCGGCTGCGGGAAACACCATATATTTT. This translates into CASTRPAAGNTIYF.

The gene calls are TRBV5-4 and TRBJ2-1; D is undetermined. The CDR3 runs 11 residues. Germline values: CDR1 SGHNT, CDR2 YYREEE (reference sequence). V was trimmed by 4 bases and J by 7 bases, leaving 6 bases between them. CDR3: CASSRENEQFF. The CDR3 DNA follows: TGTGCCAGCAGCCGCGAGAATGAGCAGTTCTTC.

The chain has TRBV11-1 and TRBJ2-7; a weak D match, TRBD2 (7 bases). The CDR3 has 16 amino acids. Germline CDR1 reads SGHAT; CDR2 reads FQDESV (reference sequence). V lost 1 base and J lost 2, with 15 bases in between. The DNA for the CDR3 is TGTGCCAGCAGCTTAGGAGCAACAGGGACTACCTACGAGCAGTACTTC. Translating it yields CASSLGATGTTYEQYF.

The chain combines TRBV11-1 with TRBJ2-5; TRBD2 might be the D (5 bases). CDR1 SGHAT and CDR2 FQDESV come from the germline V gene (reference sequence). Trimming left V 5 bases short and J 3 bases short, with 13 bases between. This CDR3 is 14 amino acids long. The CDR3 protein is CASSRGRNKETQYF. Written as DNA, the CDR3 is TGTGCCAGCAGCCGGGGTAGGAATAAAGAGACCCAGTACTTC.

This rearrangement joins TRBV2 to TRBJ1-2; tentatively, D is TRBD1 (5 bases). Germline assignment: CDR1 SNHLY and CDR2 FYNNEI. The CDR3 has 14 residues. The ends were cut back, 6 bases at V and 0 bases at J, with 11 bases in the middle. The CDR3 nucleotides are TGTGCCAGCAGAGATACAGGAACTAACTATGGCTACACCTTC. Protein: CASRDTGTNYGYTF.

The rearrangement joins TRBV7-2 to TRBJ2-2; the match to TRBD2 covers 9 bases. With 5 bases clipped from V and 0 bases from J, the junction kept 13 bases outside the gene matches. CDR3 length equals 19 residues. Looked up from germline, CDR1 is SGHTA and CDR2 is FQGNSA. In DNA form, the CDR3 reads TGTGCCAGCAGCCAAAACCAGGGACTAGCTCTATCGAACACCGGGGAGCTGTTTTTT. Its translation: CASSQNQGLALSNTGELFF.

The V gene is TRBV23-1, the J gene TRBJ2-7, with TRBD1 matching 7 bases. TRBV23-1 is filed as an ORF, its function uncertain. The CDR3 has 13 amino acids. The V and J ends lost 4 bases and 3 bases, in that order; junction bases with no gene match: 3. CDR3 residues: CASSPGTDYEQYF. In nucleotides, the CDR3 is TGCGCCAGCAGTCCAGGGACAGACTACGAGCAGTACTTC.

V and J are TRBV6-1 and TRBJ2-3; 14 bases map to TRBD2. The germline CDR1 and CDR2 sequences are MNHNS and SASEGT. With 4 bases clipped from V and 4 bases from J, the junction kept 1 base outside the gene matches. The CDR3 runs to 15 residues. The CDR3 loop reads CASSATSGGADTQYF. Here the CDR3 DNA reads TGTGCCAGCAGTGCGACTAGCGGGGGGGCAGATACGCAGTATTTT.

The CDR3 loop reads CASSLETGGQPQHF. CDR3 coding DNA: TGTGCCAGCAGTTTAGAGACAGGGGGCCAGCCCCAGCATTTT. V is TRBV6-1 and J is TRBJ1-5; TRBD1 aligns across 10 bases. The length of the CDR3 is 14 residues. J gave up 7 bases and V 5 bases, and 5 bases lay outside the gene matches. Per germline, CDR1 MNHNS and CDR2 SASEGT.

The rearrangement joins TRBV4-1 to TRBJ2-7; perhaps TRBD2 as D (5 bases). CDR3 length equals 16 residues. The V end was cut by 0 bases, the J end by 4 bases, with 16 bases between. The germline CDR1 and CDR2 sequences are MGHRA and YSYEKL. The CDR3 nucleotides are TGCGCCAGCAGCCAAGATCGGGCAGGTAGGGAGTACGAGCAGTACTTC. Encoded protein: CASSQDRAGREYEQYF.

The V and J genes are TRBV27 and TRBJ2-1; D might be TRBD1 (5 bases). Germline V gene sequence: CDR1 MNHEY, CDR2 SMNVEV (reference sequence). CDR3 length equals 14 residues. With 5 bases removed from V and 15 bases from J, the gap between germline ends came to 23 bases. DNA for the CDR3: TGTGCCAGCAGTCCCTCCCAGTTAAGGGGCCGGACGTTCTTC. This gives the protein CASSPSQLRGRTFF.

Only one count was recorded for this clone. The chain joins TRBV4-1 to TRBJ2-5; 10 bases are a match to TRBD2. The J call may be mistaken, given a closer DNA end match to TRBJ2-7. CDR1 and CDR2 (germline): MGHRA, YSYEKL. The CDR3 has 15 amino acids. CDR3 DNA: TGCGCCAGCAGCCAAGGTCTAGCGGGAGAGGACGAGCAGTACTTC. Translation: CASSQGLAGEDEQYF.

The J gene is TRBJ2-7, the V gene TRBV27; D may be TRBD1 (6 bases). The CDR3 has 15 amino acids. Trimming left V 6 bases short and J 3 bases short, with 18 bases between. The germline V gene has CDR1 MNHEY and CDR2 SMNVEV (reference sequence). CDR3 region: CASRSKSRGSYEQYF. The DNA of the CDR3 is TGTGCCAGCAGATCAAAGAGTAGGGGGAGCTACGAGCAGTACTTC.

The chain carries TRBV10-2 and TRBJ2-7; 7 nucleotides align to TRBD1. This CDR3 region has 17 residues. Germline V gene data show CDR1 as WSHSY and CDR2 as SAAADI. V shed 1 base and J 3 bases; nucleotides not matched to a gene: 12. The CDR3 sequence: CASSELLYRGPVYEQYF. The CDR3 nucleotides read TGCGCCAGCAGTGAGTTACTCTACAGGGGCCCGGTCTACGAGCAGTACTTC.

The CDR3 nucleotides are TGTGCCCTCAAAGCCGGGATTGTAAAAAACATTCAGTACTTC. This encodes CALKAGIVKNIQYF. The gene calls are TRBV14 and TRBJ2-4; a weak D match, TRBD2 (5 bases). Trimming pared 11 bases from V and 4 bases from J, leaving 18 bases between. CDR3 length: 14 residues. CDR1 is SGHDN and CDR2 is FVKESK in the germline V gene.

V usage is TRBV2 and J usage is TRBJ1-3, with D possibly being TRBD1 (5 bases). With 4 bases removed from V and 1 base from J, the gap between germline ends came to 8 bases. The CDR3 runs to 14 residues. The germline V gene encodes CDR1 SNHLY and CDR2 FYNNEI. The CDR3 sequence is CASSGQRSGNTIYF. In DNA, the CDR3 is TGTGCCAGCAGTGGACAGCGTTCTGGAAACACCATATATTTT. Looking up the rest from reference TRBV2 and TRBJ1-3 gives the full variable domain: EPEVTQTPSHQVTQMGQEVILRCVPISNHLYFYWYRQILGQKVEFLVSFYNNEISEKSEIFDDQFSVERPDGSNFTLKIRSTKLEDSAMYFCASSGQRSGNTIYFGEGSWLTVV.

The V gene is TRBV11-2, the J gene TRBJ1-5; no clear D gene. Germline assignment: CDR1 SGHAT and CDR2 FQNNGV. This CDR3 spans 13 amino acids. Trimming removed 1 base from V and 7 bases from J, with 8 bases in between. The CDR3 DNA follows: TGTGCCAGCAGCTTAGGGGAAAGGCAGCCCCAGCATTTT. Encoded protein: CASSLGERQPQHF.

The chain recombines TRBV14 with TRBJ1-2; TRBD1 agrees at 8 bases. Germline CDR1 and CDR2: SGHDN and FVKESK. The junction had 2 bases not matched to a gene; V was cut back by 2 bases and J by 6 bases. This CDR3 is built from 13 residues. The CDR3 DNA follows: TGTGCCAGCAGCCAATGGGGACAGGATGGCTACACCTTC. It codes for CASSQWGQDGYTF.

With respect to this clone: Other DNA sequences in the sample encode the same CDR3. The chain employs TRBV9 and TRBJ1-6; 8 positions agree with TRBD1. The V gene's germline CDR1 is SGDLS and CDR2 YYNGEE. This CDR3 contains 15 residues. V gave up 2 bases and J gave up 6 bases; unmatched junction bases: 4. The CDR3 DNA reads as TGTGCCAGCAGCGTTGGACAGGGAGGTAATTCACCCCTCCACTTT. Translated: CASSVGQGGNSPLHF.